The 20 T cell receptor beta chains reported below all come from one sample, sequenced in a study of shared clonotypes between healthy human individuals. Selected positively for CCR7 and CD45RO-negative, naive CD8 cells excluded terminally differentiated effector memory CD45RA+ cells. Only in-frame clones appear in the TCRdb table, and some are missing; sequencing was by immunoSEQ multiplex PCR. The top ten hold roughly 1.2% of the sample, which has some 2 million clones, over 85% seen once. Sequenced sample: naive CD8+ T cells sorted from blood. These receptors were collected from a man aged 18 to 29 in good health.

The chain recombines TRBV9 with TRBJ1-2, with D hard to call. The V and J ends lost 6 bases and 1 base respectively, with 37 bases between them. Germline loops: CDR1 SGDLS, CDR2 YYNGEE. This CDR3 has 22 amino acids. As DNA, the CDR3 is TGTGCCAGCACCAAGACCGTATGGTCGGGAGCCCTCGCACTGGAGGTTAACTATGGCTACACCTTC. This sequence encodes CASTKTVWSGALALEVNYGYTF.

The gene calls are TRBV10-2 and TRBJ2-1; 7 bases match TRBD1. CDR1 WSHSY and CDR2 SAAADI come from the germline V gene. V shed 0 bases and J 9 bases; nucleotides not matched to a gene: 8. This CDR3 has 15 residues. In nucleotides, the CDR3 is TGCGCCAGCAGTGAGTCCTCACAGGGGACCAGTGAGCAGTTCTTC. Encoded protein: CASSESSQGTSEQFF.

This chain joins TRBV28 and TRBJ1-4, with a weak D call TRBD1 (6 bases). This CDR3 is built from 13 residues. V was cut by 6 bases and J by 4 bases, with 9 bases left in between. CDR1 and CDR2 (germline): MDHEN, SYDVKM. In DNA, the CDR3 is TGTGCCAGCAGGGAGGACAGTAATGAAAAACTGTTTTTT. The encoded protein is CASREDSNEKLFF.

This clone was counted a single time. The genes are TRBV7-9 and TRBJ1-1, with 7 bases lining up with TRBD1. Germline values: CDR1 SEHNR, CDR2 FQNEAQ (reference sequence). This CDR3 has 15 amino acids. V gave up 6 bases and J gave up 1 base; unmatched junction bases: 8. The DNA of the CDR3 is TGTGCCAGCAGTCCGGGACAGAGTACGAACACTGAAGCTTTCTTT. Translating it yields CASSPGQSTNTEAFF.

The gene calls are TRBV11-1 and TRBJ1-1; maybe TRBD1 (6 bases). Between the trimmed V and J ends, which lost 5 bases and 0 bases, there was a span of 10 bases. The CDR3 is 14 residues long. Germline CDR1 is SGHAT and CDR2 is FQDESV (reference sequence). In DNA form, the CDR3 reads TGTGCCAGCAGCCTCGGGACACTGAACACTGAAGCTTTCTTT. This gives the protein CASSLGTLNTEAFF.

About this clone: The sample contains more than one DNA sequence encoding this CDR3. The rearrangement uses TRBV10-1 and TRBJ2-2; 14 positions match TRBD2. The germline V gene has CDR1 WNHNN and CDR2 SYGVQD (reference sequence). The V segment lost 3 bases and the J segment 6 bases; nucleotides outside the gene matches: 3. The CDR3 length is 16 residues. The DNA of the CDR3 is TGCGCCAGCAGTGATCCGGGACTAGCGGGAGCCGGGGAGCTGTTTTTT. Amino acid sequence: CASSDPGLAGAGELFF.

In its sample, this clone was seen once. J is TRBJ1-2 and V is TRBV25-1; D is unclear. With 8 bases removed from V and 8 bases from J, the gap between germline ends came to 12 bases. Germline V gene lookup returns CDR1 MGHDK and CDR2 SYGVNS. The CDR3 length is 11 residues. CDR3 sequence reads: CASSEAWGYTF. The CDR3 DNA is TGTGCCAGCTCCGAGGCATGGGGCTACACCTTC.

V gene TRBV5-3 combines with J gene TRBJ2-1, with 11 bases lining up with TRBD2. TRBV5-3 is noted as an ORF with a role that remains uncertain. The CDR3 contains 16 residues. V lost 0 bases and J lost 5; bases outside the gene matches: 4. DNA of the CDR3: TGTGCCAGAAGCTTGGCGTTGACTAGCGGGAACAATGAGCAGTTCTTC. It is translated as CARSLALTSGNNEQFF.

The chain links TRBV16 to TRBJ2-7; D gene ambiguous. The CDR3 extends over 15 amino acids. Germline V gene sequence: CDR1 KGHSY, CDR2 FQNENV. Trimming took 2 bases from V and 3 from J, leaving 14 bases between them. CDR3 loop: CASSQGRFPLYEQYF. CDR3 DNA: TGTGCCAGCAGCCAAGGACGGTTCCCCCTCTACGAGCAGTACTTC.

The V and J genes are TRBV2 and TRBJ2-7, with a weak D call TRBD1 (6 bases). V lost 4 bases, J lost 3 bases, and 25 bases lay in between. The CDR3 length is 18 residues. The germline CDR1 and CDR2 sequences are SNHLY and FYNNEI. CDR3 bases: TGTGCCAGCAGTGTCAAAAGTTCCTGGGGGACAACGAACTACGAGCAGTACTTC. Its protein product is CASSVKSSWGTTNYEQYF.

V is TRBV7-9 and J is TRBJ2-3; 10 bases align to TRBD1. Trimming cost V 4 bases and J 5 bases; bases outside gene matches: 6. Germline CDR1 SEHNR, CDR2 FQNEAQ (reference sequence). The CDR3 loop spans 15 amino acids. CDR3 residues: CASSSGTGEVDTQYF. In DNA form, the CDR3 reads TGTGCCAGCAGCTCCGGGACAGGGGAGGTAGATACGCAGTATTTT.

On this clone: The junction shows a germline mismatch at one end, possibly a read error. This chain uses TRBV7-7 with TRBJ2-5; D is perhaps TRBD1 (5 bases). The CDR3 runs to 13 residues. Germline CDR1 is SSHAT and CDR2 is FNYEAQ (reference sequence). The CDR3 here is CASSFRVGETQYF. For the CDR3, the DNA is TGTGCTAGCAGCTTCAGGGTTGGAGAGACCCAGTACTTC.

The chain links TRBV6-5 to TRBJ2-7, with D uncertain. Germline assignment: CDR1 MNHEY and CDR2 SVGAGI. The length of the CDR3 is 13 residues. Trimming shortened V by 2 bases and J by 0 bases, and 5 bases separated the two germline ends. CDR3 coding DNA: TGTGCCAGCAGTTACGCACGCTCCTACGAGCAGTACTTC. It translates to CASSYARSYEQYF.

This chain connects TRBV11-3 to TRBJ2-5; D is unclear. Germline CDR1 and CDR2: SGHNT and YENEEA. Trimming took 1 base from V and 3 from J, leaving 9 bases between them. The CDR3 has 14 residues. CDR3 protein: CASSLAPDEETQYF. The CDR3 region has the DNA TGTGCCAGCAGCTTAGCCCCGGACGAAGAGACCCAGTACTTC.

The V and J genes are TRBV5-8 and TRBJ1-2; D ambiguous. V was pared by 4 bases and J by 2 bases, with 12 bases between. Looked up from germline, CDR1 is SGHTS and CDR2 is YDEGEE. This CDR3 has 14 amino acids. CDR3: CASSGRRVNYGYTF. In nucleotides, the CDR3 is TGTGCCAGCAGCGGACGGAGAGTCAACTATGGCTACACCTTC.

The chain recombines TRBV11-2 with TRBJ2-1; D unresolved. The length of the CDR3 is 15 residues. V shed 3 bases and J shed 6 bases, with 15 bases lying between them. Germline CDR1 is SGHAT and CDR2 is FQNNGV. The CDR3 loop reads CASSFDRSLGNEQFF. The CDR3 region has the DNA TGTGCCAGCAGCTTTGATCGCAGTTTGGGCAATGAGCAGTTCTTC. The entire variable domain, with the rest obtained from reference TRBV11-2 and TRBJ2-1, is as follows: EAGVAQSPRYKIIEKRQSVAFWCNPISGHATLYWYQQILGQGPKLLIQFQNNGVVDDSQLPKDRFSAERLKGVDSTLKIQPAKLEDSAVYLCASSFDRSLGNEQFFGPGTRLTVL.

The chain has TRBV7-3 and TRBJ2-7; D ambiguous. The germline V and J ends were trimmed by 4 bases and 3 bases, with 7 bases remaining between them. CDR3 size: 12 residues. Germline V CDR1 and CDR2: SGHTA, FQGTGA. DNA of the CDR3: TGTGCCAGCAGCTCCGACGGCTACGAGCAGTACTTC. Translated, it gives CASSSDGYEQYF.

As to this clone: This CDR3 is also generated by other DNA sequences in the sample. The chain is built from TRBV7-9 and TRBJ2-7; D might be TRBD2 (5 bases). The CDR3 has 12 amino acids. The germline CDR1 and CDR2 sequences are SEHNR and FQNEAQ (reference sequence). The V end was cut by 1 base, the J end by 7 bases, with 8 bases between. This CDR3 is CASSLGPGEQYF. Written as DNA, the CDR3 is TGTGCCAGCAGCTTAGGGCCGGGGGAGCAGTACTTC.

The chain recombines TRBV4-1 with TRBJ1-1, with D unclear. Germline V CDR1 and CDR2: MGHRA, YSYEKL. Trimming took 4 bases from V and 1 from J, leaving 7 bases between them. This CDR3 spans 13 amino acids. The CDR3 DNA follows: TGCGCCAGCAGCCTCAGGTGGAACACTGAAGCTTTCTTT. Amino acid sequence: CASSLRWNTEAFF.

The chain is built from TRBV7-2 and TRBJ2-7; a weak D match, TRBD2 (5 bases). Trimming shortened V by 2 bases and J by 2 bases, and 16 bases separated the two germline ends. The CDR3 sequence is 16 residues long. CDR1 is SGHTA, CDR2 FQGNSA, per germline. Here the CDR3 DNA reads TGTGCCAGCAGCTTAAGCCGAGGGCGGGTGGCCTACGAGCAGTACTTC. It is translated as CASSLSRGRVAYEQYF.